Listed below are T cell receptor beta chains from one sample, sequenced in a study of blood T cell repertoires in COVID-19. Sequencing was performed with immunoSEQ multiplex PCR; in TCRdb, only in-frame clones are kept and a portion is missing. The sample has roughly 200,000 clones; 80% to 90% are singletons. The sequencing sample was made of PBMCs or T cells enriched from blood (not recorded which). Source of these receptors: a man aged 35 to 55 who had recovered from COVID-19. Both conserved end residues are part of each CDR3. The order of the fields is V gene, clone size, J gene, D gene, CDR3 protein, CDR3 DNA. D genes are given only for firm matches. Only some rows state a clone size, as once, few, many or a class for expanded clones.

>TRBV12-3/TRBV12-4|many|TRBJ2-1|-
CASTWGGGDEQFF
TGTGCCAGCACCTGGGGCGGGGGCGATGAGCAGTTCTTC
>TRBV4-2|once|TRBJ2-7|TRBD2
CASSQQASGTYEQYF
TGTGCCAGCAGCCAACAGGCTAGCGGAACCTACGAGCAGTACTTC
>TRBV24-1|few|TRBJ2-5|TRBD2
CATGLAAQETQYF
TGTGCCACGGGACTAGCGGCACAAGAGACCCAGTACTTC
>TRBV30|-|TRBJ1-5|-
CAWSARSRNQPQHF
TGTGCCTGGAGTGCTCGGAGTCGTAATCAGCCCCAGCATTTT
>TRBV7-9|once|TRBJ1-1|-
CASRGGSEAFF
TGTGCCAGCAGGGGAGGGTCTGAAGCTTTCTTT
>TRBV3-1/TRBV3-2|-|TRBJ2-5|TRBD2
CASSPPSGSALQETQYF
TGTGCCAGCAGCCCACCTAGCGGGAGTGCCCTTCAAGAGACCCAGTACTTC
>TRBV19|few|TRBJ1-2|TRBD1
CASRRSMGTANYGYTF
TGTGCCAGTAGGAGGAGTATGGGGACAGCCAACTATGGCTACACCTTC
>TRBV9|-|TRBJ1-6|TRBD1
CASGLGQGDSPLHF
TGTGCCAGCGGGCTGGGGCAGGGGGATTCACCCCTCCACTTT
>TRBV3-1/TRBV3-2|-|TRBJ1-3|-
CASTSAAGNTIYF
TGTGCCAGCACCTCTGCGGCTGGAAACACCATATATTTT
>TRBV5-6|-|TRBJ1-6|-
CASSSAGTRKYNSPLHF
TGTGCCAGCAGCTCAGCCGGGACAAGGAAGTATAATTCACCCCTCCACTTT
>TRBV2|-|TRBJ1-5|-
CASSGRRENQPQHF
TGTGCCAGCAGTGGGAGGCGGGAAAATCAGCCCCAGCATTTT
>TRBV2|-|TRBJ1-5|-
CASSETRGGQPQHF
TGTGCCAGCAGTGAAACCCGTGGGGGCCAGCCCCAGCATTTT
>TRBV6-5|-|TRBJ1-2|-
CASSTQVGPVYGYTF
TGTGCCAGCAGCACACAGGTTGGACCTGTCTATGGCTACACCTTC
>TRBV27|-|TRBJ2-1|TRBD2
CASSFSGRGNEQFF
TGTGCCAGCAGTTTCAGCGGGAGGGGCAATGAGCAGTTCTTC
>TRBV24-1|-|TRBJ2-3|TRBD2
CATSGTSGSPGTSTDTQYF
TGTGCCACCAGTGGGACTAGCGGGAGTCCCGGGACTAGCACAGATACGCAGTATTTT
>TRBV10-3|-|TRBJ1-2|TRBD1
CAIRMGQGVYGYTF
TGTGCCATCAGGATGGGACAGGGAGTCTATGGCTACACCTTC
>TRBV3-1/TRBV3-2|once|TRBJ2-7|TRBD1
CASSARGSGSYEQYF
TGTGCCAGCAGCGCCAGGGGGAGTGGTTCCTACGAGCAGTACTTC
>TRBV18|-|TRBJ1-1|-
CASSPRGGVGNTEAFF
TGTGCCAGCTCACCAAGAGGGGGGGTAGGGAACACTGAAGCTTTCTTT
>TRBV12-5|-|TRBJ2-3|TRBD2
CASGLGLAGASTDTQYF
TGTGCTAGTGGTCTGGGACTAGCGGGGGCTAGCACAGATACGCAGTATTTT
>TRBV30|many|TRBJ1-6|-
CAWSGSGSPLHF
TGTGCCTGGAGTGGGAGTGGTTCACCCCTCCACTTT
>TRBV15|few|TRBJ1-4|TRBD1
CATSRRGTDPNEKLFF
TGTGCCACCAGCAGAAGAGGGACAGACCCTAATGAAAAACTGTTTTTT
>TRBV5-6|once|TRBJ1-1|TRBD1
CASSRGTASTEAFF
TGTGCCAGCAGCCGCGGGACAGCGAGTACTGAAGCTTTCTTT
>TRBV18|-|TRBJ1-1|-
CASSPDRREAFF
TGTGCCAGCTCACCCGACAGGAGAGAAGCTTTCTTT
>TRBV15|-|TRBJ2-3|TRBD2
CATSRDFLTSGSRDTQYF
TGTGCCACCAGCAGAGATTTCCTGACTAGCGGGAGTAGAGATACGCAGTATTTT
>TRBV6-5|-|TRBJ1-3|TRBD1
CASKTGVGSGNTIYF
TGTGCCAGCAAGACAGGGGTAGGCTCTGGAAACACCATATATTTT
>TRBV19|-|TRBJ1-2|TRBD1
CASRPSGQGDGYGYTF
TGTGCCAGTAGGCCATCCGGACAGGGCGATGGGTATGGCTACACCTTC
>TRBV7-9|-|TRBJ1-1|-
CASSLRQNTEAFF
TGTGCCAGCAGCTTAAGACAGAACACTGAAGCTTTCTTT
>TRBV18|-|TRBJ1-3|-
CASSGGALGNTIYF
TGTGCCAGCTCGGGAGGGGCCCTTGGAAACACCATATATTTT
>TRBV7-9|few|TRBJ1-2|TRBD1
CASSSIGGQGVLDYGYTF
TGTGCCAGCAGCTCTATCGGGGGACAGGGGGTATTGGACTATGGCTACACCTTC
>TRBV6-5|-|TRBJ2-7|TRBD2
CASIQSGLAGVKQYF
TGTGCCAGCATACAATCGGGACTAGCGGGAGTGAAGCAGTACTTC
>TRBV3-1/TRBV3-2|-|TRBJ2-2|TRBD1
CASSQTGTGITGELFF
TGTGCCAGCAGCCAAACCGGGACAGGGATCACCGGGGAGCTGTTTTTT
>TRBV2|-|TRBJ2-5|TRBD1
CASARDRGGETQYF
TGTGCCAGCGCACGGGACAGGGGAGGTGAGACCCAGTACTTC
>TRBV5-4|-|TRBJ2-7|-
CASSFSPTPGRAFFREQYF
TGTGCCAGCAGCTTTAGCCCTACCCCCGGCAGGGCTTTTTTCCGCGAGCAGTACTTC
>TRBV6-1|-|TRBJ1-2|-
CASSEMSFSNYGYTF
TGTGCCAGCAGTGAAATGTCGTTCTCTAACTATGGCTACACCTTC
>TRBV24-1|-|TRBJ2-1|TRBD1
CATSDHSPTGDNEQFF
TGTGCCACCAGTGATCACTCTCCGACAGGGGACAATGAGCAGTTCTTC
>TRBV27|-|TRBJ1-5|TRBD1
CASNNRGANQPQHF
TGTGCCAGCAACAACAGGGGGGCCAATCAGCCCCAGCATTTT
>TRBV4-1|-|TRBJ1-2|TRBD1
CASSQETGEIYGYTF
TGCGCCAGCAGCCAAGAGACAGGGGAGATCTATGGCTACACCTTC
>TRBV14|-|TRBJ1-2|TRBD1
CASSQSGGFGYTF
TGTGCCAGCAGCCAATCAGGGGGATTTGGCTACACCTTC
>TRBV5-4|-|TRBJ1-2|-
CASSLAGESDYTF
TGTGCCAGCAGCTTGGCGGGGGAGTCTGACTACACCTTC
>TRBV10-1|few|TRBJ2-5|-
CASSAQQRGGTQYF
TGCGCCAGCAGTGCCCAGCAAAGAGGTGGGACCCAGTACTTC
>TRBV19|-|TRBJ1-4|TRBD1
CASSGQGNEKLFF
TGTGCCAGTAGCGGACAGGGGAATGAAAAACTGTTTTTT
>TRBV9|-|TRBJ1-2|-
CASSGRRDYGYTF
TGTGCCAGCAGCGGTAGGAGGGACTATGGCTACACCTTC
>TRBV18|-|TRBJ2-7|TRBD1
CASSPPRQGAIEQYF
TGTGCCAGCTCACCACCGAGGCAGGGGGCGATCGAGCAGTACTTC
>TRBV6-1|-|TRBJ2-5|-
CASSEVGGGWSETQYF
TGTGCCAGCAGTGAAGTCGGCGGGGGCTGGTCGGAGACCCAGTACTTC
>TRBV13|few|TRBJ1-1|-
CASSLRGTEAFF
TGTGCCAGCAGCTTGCGGGGCACTGAAGCTTTCTTT
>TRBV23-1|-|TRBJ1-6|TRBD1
CASSRTGCNSPLHF
TGCGCCAGCAGTCGGACAGGGTGTAATTCACCCCTCCACTTT
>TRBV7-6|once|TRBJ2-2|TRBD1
CASRRGQGSNGELFF
TGTGCCAGCAGACGAGGACAGGGATCGAACGGGGAGCTGTTTTTT